A selection of T cell receptor beta chains follows, all from one sample in a study of CXCR3-negative and CXCR3-positive naive CD8 T cells. TCRdb reprocessed the 5' RACE reads and reports one entry per CDR3 protein, with no DNA. The sample data list some 28,000 distinct CDR3 sequences. The sequenced sample consisted of memory CD8+ T cells from blood. These receptor sequences come from a human donor in good health. Some clones in this sample may be carry-over from other donors' samples. CDR3s include the opening cysteine and the closing phenylalanine or tryptophan. Fields, in order: CDR3 length, J gene, V gene, CDR3 protein.

len: 12; j_gene: TRBJ2-3; v_gene: TRBV6-1; CDR3aa: CASSVGEDTQYF
len: 15; j_gene: TRBJ1-1; v_gene: TRBV4-2; CDR3aa: CASSQQAFENTEAFF
len: 14; j_gene: TRBJ2-7; v_gene: TRBV20-1; CDR3aa: CSARAQEGVHEQYF
len: 12; j_gene: TRBJ2-7; v_gene: TRBV7-8; CDR3aa: CASSLEGVEQYF
len: 13; j_gene: TRBJ2-3; v_gene: TRBV15; CDR3aa: CATSRVRWDTQYF
len: 13; j_gene: TRBJ1-3; v_gene: TRBV12-3/TRBV12-4; CDR3aa: CASSLGKYGTIYF
len: 14; j_gene: TRBJ2-7; v_gene: TRBV12-3/TRBV12-4; CDR3aa: CASSLEYSVYEQYF
len: 15; j_gene: TRBJ2-7; v_gene: TRBV7-2; CDR3aa: CASSLGLAGNYEQYF
len: 17; j_gene: TRBJ2-3; v_gene: TRBV28; CDR3aa: CASIPLGFGGGTDTQYF
len: 14; j_gene: TRBJ2-2; v_gene: TRBV6-1; CDR3aa: CASSDRGDTGELFF
len: 12; j_gene: TRBJ1-1; v_gene: TRBV20-1; CDR3aa: CSAQDGDWWAFF
len: 12; j_gene: TRBJ2-7; v_gene: TRBV7-9; CDR3aa: CASTAGSDEQYF
len: 14; j_gene: TRBJ2-5; v_gene: TRBV6-2/TRBV6-3; CDR3aa: CASSYGVQGETQYF
len: 14; j_gene: TRBJ2-7; v_gene: TRBV9; CDR3aa: CASSVGATPYEQYF
len: 16; j_gene: TRBJ2-7; v_gene: TRBV3-1; CDR3aa: CASSQDSGLATGEQYF
len: 12; j_gene: TRBJ2-2; v_gene: TRBV29-1; CDR3aa: CSVEKVTGELFF
len: 15; j_gene: TRBJ2-5; v_gene: TRBV20-1; CDR3aa: CSARGLGGLGETQYF
len: 15; j_gene: TRBJ2-1; v_gene: TRBV29-1; CDR3aa: CSGQASGGWGNEQFF
len: 13; j_gene: TRBJ1-2; v_gene: TRBV7-9; CDR3aa: CASSTQDSTSYTF
len: 11; j_gene: TRBJ2-1; v_gene: TRBV5-6; CDR3aa: CASSLEDEQFF
len: 16; j_gene: TRBJ2-1; v_gene: TRBV19; CDR3aa: CASSIDAGSSYNEQFF
len: 16; j_gene: TRBJ2-2; v_gene: TRBV4-3; CDR3aa: CASSQESGHNTGELFF
len: 17; j_gene: TRBJ2-2; v_gene: TRBV4-3; CDR3aa: CASSQDRRGRFAGELFF
len: 12; j_gene: TRBJ2-7; v_gene: TRBV29-1; CDR3aa: CSVLETGDEQYF
len: 12; j_gene: TRBJ2-7; v_gene: TRBV29-1; CDR3aa: CSVETASYEQYF
len: 17; j_gene: TRBJ2-7; v_gene: TRBV3-1; CDR3aa: CASSRRTDPWGTYEQYF
len: 12; j_gene: TRBJ2-7; v_gene: TRBV29-1; CDR3aa: CSPLLNGHEQYF
len: 14; j_gene: TRBJ2-7; v_gene: TRBV20-1; CDR3aa: CSARGQEFSYEQYF
len: 13; j_gene: TRBJ2-1; v_gene: TRBV3-1; CDR3aa: CASSQGRGHEQFF
len: 13; j_gene: TRBJ2-1; v_gene: TRBV6-5; CDR3aa: CASSGPGGNEQFF
len: 16; j_gene: TRBJ1-1; v_gene: TRBV6-5; CDR3aa: CASSYAGRDPNTEAFF
len: 14; j_gene: TRBJ2-7; v_gene: TRBV14; CDR3aa: CASYSTGGPYEQYF
len: 14; j_gene: TRBJ2-7; v_gene: TRBV7-9; CDR3aa: CAITPPTSSYEQYF
len: 11; j_gene: TRBJ2-3; v_gene: TRBV6-1; CDR3aa: CASSELNTQYF
len: 13; j_gene: TRBJ2-7; v_gene: TRBV11-3; CDR3aa: CASREANSYEQYF
len: 15; j_gene: TRBJ2-7; v_gene: TRBV10-3; CDR3aa: CAISESEVSPYEQYF
len: 15; j_gene: TRBJ2-7; v_gene: TRBV20-1; CDR3aa: CSARVTSGGSVEQYF
len: 15; j_gene: TRBJ2-1; v_gene: TRBV16; CDR3aa: CASSPGQGPTSEQFF
len: 14; j_gene: TRBJ2-2; v_gene: TRBV29-1; CDR3aa: CSVEDEANTGELFF
len: 14; j_gene: TRBJ2-1; v_gene: TRBV12-3/TRBV12-4; CDR3aa: CASTRGRGVDEQFF
len: 15; j_gene: TRBJ2-1; v_gene: TRBV5-1; CDR3aa: CASSVGNEAFDEQFF
len: 13; j_gene: TRBJ2-7; v_gene: TRBV11-2; CDR3aa: CASSSGTSYEQYF
len: 12; j_gene: TRBJ1-1; v_gene: TRBV9; CDR3aa: CASSAFNTEAFF
len: 17; j_gene: TRBJ1-5; v_gene: TRBV10-3; CDR3aa: CAISESPGDYSNQPQHF
len: 16; j_gene: TRBJ1-1; v_gene: TRBV7-6; CDR3aa: CASSLGQGAGVTEAFF
len: 14; j_gene: TRBJ2-7; v_gene: TRBV5-6; CDR3aa: CASSPRVISYEQYF
len: 16; j_gene: TRBJ2-1; v_gene: TRBV20-1; CDR3aa: CSAREARESSYNEQFF
len: 11; j_gene: TRBJ2-1; v_gene: TRBV7-9; CDR3aa: CASTTGNEQLF
len: 14; j_gene: TRBJ2-7; v_gene: TRBV20-1; CDR3aa: CSARALLTGGEQYF
len: 18; j_gene: TRBJ2-5; v_gene: TRBV10-3; CDR3aa: CAISESKEAGGPQETQYF
len: 15; j_gene: TRBJ1-1; v_gene: TRBV7-9; CDR3aa: CASSASGALKTEAFF
len: 14; j_gene: TRBJ2-7; v_gene: TRBV27; CDR3aa: CASIPTGSSYEQYF